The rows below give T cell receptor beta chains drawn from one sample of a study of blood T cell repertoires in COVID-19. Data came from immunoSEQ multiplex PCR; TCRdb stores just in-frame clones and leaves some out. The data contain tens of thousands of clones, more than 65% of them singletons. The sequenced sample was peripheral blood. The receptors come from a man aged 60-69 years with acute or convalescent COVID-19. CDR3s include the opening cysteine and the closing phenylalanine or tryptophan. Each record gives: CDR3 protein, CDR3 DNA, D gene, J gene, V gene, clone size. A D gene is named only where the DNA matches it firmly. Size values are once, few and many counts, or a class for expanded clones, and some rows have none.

CDR3: CAWSVRRNEQFF
DNA: TGTGCCTGGAGTGTAAGGCGGAATGAGCAGTTCTTC
D: -
J: TRBJ2-1
V: TRBV30
size: -

CDR3: CASSPHVGTGADTEAFF
DNA: TGTGCCAGCAGCCCTCACGTCGGGACAGGGGCGGACACTGAAGCTTTCTTT
D: TRBD1
J: TRBJ1-1
V: TRBV3-1/TRBV3-2
size: few

CDR3: CASSEYDSRFTEAFF
DNA: TGCGCCAGCAGTGAGTATGACAGCCGATTCACTGAAGCTTTCTTT
D: -
J: TRBJ1-1
V: TRBV10-2
size: -

CDR3: CASSKGRGENTEAFF
DNA: TGTGCCAGCAGCAAAGGACGGGGAGAGAACACTGAAGCTTTCTTT
D: -
J: TRBJ1-1
V: TRBV21-1
size: -

CDR3: CASSLSGPRGEKLFF
DNA: TGTGCCAGCAGCTTAAGCGGGCCTAGAGGGGAAAAACTGTTTTTT
D: -
J: TRBJ1-4
V: TRBV7-9
size: -

CDR3: CASSPSTGGKGNQPQHF
DNA: TGTGCCAGCTCACCTTCGACAGGGGGCAAGGGCAATCAGCCCCAGCATTTT
D: TRBD1
J: TRBJ1-5
V: TRBV18
size: -

CDR3: CASSSSGDSTDTQYF
DNA: TGTGCCAGCAGCAGCAGCGGGGATAGCACAGATACGCAGTATTTT
D: TRBD2
J: TRBJ2-3
V: TRBV9
size: once

CDR3: CASSPGATGTEAFF
DNA: TGTGCCAGCTCACCGGGGGCGACGGGCACTGAAGCTTTCTTT
D: -
J: TRBJ1-1
V: TRBV18
size: -

CDR3: CASSVQGLSGELFF
DNA: TGTGCCAGCAGTGTACAGGGGTTGTCCGGGGAGCTGTTTTTT
D: TRBD1
J: TRBJ2-2
V: TRBV27
size: -

CDR3: CASSFPGQIPSYEQYF
DNA: TGTGCCAGCAGTTTTCCGGGACAGATACCATCCTACGAGCAGTACTTC
D: TRBD1
J: TRBJ2-7
V: TRBV7-9
size: once

CDR3: CASSFRSRGDEKLFF
DNA: TGTGCCAGTAGCTTCCGGTCCAGGGGTGATGAAAAACTGTTTTTT
D: -
J: TRBJ1-4
V: TRBV19
size: -

CDR3: CASSQARRGDWNEQFF
DNA: TGTGCCAGCAGCCAGGCCCGGAGAGGCGATTGGAATGAGCAGTTCTTC
D: -
J: TRBJ2-1
V: TRBV14
size: -